These 10 T cell receptor beta chains share one sample of origin, sequenced in a study of blood T cell repertoires in COVID-19. This table comes from immunoSEQ multiplex PCR, and its TCRdb copy is limited to in-frame clones, with some not included. The sample carries over 150,000 clones, around 73% recorded once. Sequences were obtained from PBMCs or T cells enriched from blood (not recorded which). These receptors were obtained from a woman in her fifties or sixties who had recovered from COVID-19.

There are a few counts of this clone. This chain joins TRBV6-1 and TRBJ2-7, with 8 bases matching TRBD1. Trimming took 2 bases from V and 1 from J; bases not matched to a gene: 7. Germline CDR1 MNHNS, CDR2 SASEGT. This CDR3 is 16 amino acids long. CDR3 DNA: TGTGCCAGCAGTGAATCAGGGGGCAGTAAGTCCTACGAGCAGTACTTC. It specifies CASSESGGSKSYEQYF.

V and J are TRBV2 and TRBJ2-7; unclear D gene. V lost 4 bases and J lost 0, with 10 bases in between. Germline CDR1 SNHLY, CDR2 FYNNEI. The CDR3 covers 14 residues. CDR3 nucleotides: TGTGCCAGCAGTGCTACGTCCTACTCCTACGAGCAGTACTTC. Amino acids: CASSATSYSYEQYF.

This clone has just one count. Additional DNA sequences in this sample encode the identical CDR3. The chain uses TRBV19 and TRBJ2-2; 7 bases fit TRBD1. The CDR3 extends over 15 amino acids. Germline loops: CDR1 LNHDA, CDR2 SQIVND (reference sequence). V was clipped by 3 bases and J by 0 bases; unmatched bases: 1. The CDR3 bases are TGTGCCAGTAGTATTCAGGGGGCGAACACCGGGGAGCTGTTTTTT. Its translation is CASSIQGANTGELFF.

This clone was counted once. This chain joins TRBV2 and TRBJ1-5; 10 bases map to TRBD1. CDR3 length: 15 amino acids. Germline V gives CDR1 SNHLY, CDR2 FYNNEI. The V and J ends lost 6 bases and 2 bases, in that order; junction bases with no gene match: 4. CDR3: CASRRDRGGNQPQHF. The CDR3 DNA sequence: TGTGCCAGCAGAAGGGACAGGGGAGGCAATCAGCCCCAGCATTTT.

The chain recombines TRBV15 with TRBJ2-7; tentatively, D is TRBD2 (7 bases). V gave up 0 bases and J gave up 6 bases, with 12 bases separating them. The CDR3 has 14 amino acids. The V gene's germline CDR1 is LNHNV and CDR2 YYDKDF (reference sequence). The CDR3 here is CATSRDRGAGEQYF. CDR3 DNA: TGTGCCACCAGCAGAGATCGGGGGGCGGGCGAGCAGTACTTC.

The V gene is TRBV2, the J gene TRBJ1-3; no clear D. Trimming took off 2 bases at V and 1 base at J, with 6 bases between the two ends. The CDR3 consists of 14 residues. Per the germline V gene, CDR1 is SNHLY and CDR2 is FYNNEI. The CDR3 bases are TGTGCCAGCAGTGAAACGCGGTCTGGAAACACCATATATTTT. Translation gives CASSETRSGNTIYF.

V is TRBV2 and J is TRBJ2-2; 9 bases fit TRBD1. Germline-derived CDR1 and CDR2 are SNHLY and FYNNEI. The CDR3 has 17 residues. Trimming took 4 bases from V and 7 from J; bases not matched to a gene: 13. CDR3 nucleotide sequence: TGTGCCAGCAGTGTGGGAAAGACAGGGGGTAGCGGCGGGGAGCTGTTTTTT. Its translation: CASSVGKTGGSGGELFF.

In DNA, the CDR3 is TGTGCCACCAGTGACCCTGGGGGGAGCGGGGAGACCCAGTACTTC. This translates into CATSDPGGSGETQYF. This chain uses TRBV24-1 with TRBJ2-5, with D possibly matching TRBD2 (6 bases). The V and J ends lost 4 bases and 5 bases respectively, with 16 bases between them. CDR3 length: 15 amino acids. CDR1 KGHDR and CDR2 SFDVKD come from the germline V gene.

This clone has just one count. Here the CDR3 reads CASSLELAEQGDEQFF. CDR3 DNA sequence: TGTGCCAGCAGCTTAGAGCTAGCGGAGCAGGGTGATGAGCAGTTCTTC. The chain is built from TRBV7-8 and TRBJ2-1, with 7 nucleotides matching TRBD2. The CDR3 loop spans 16 amino acids. The V gene's germline CDR1 is SGHVS and CDR2 FQNEAQ. The V gene end was trimmed by 1 base and the J gene end by 8 bases; junction bases not matched to a gene: 11.

This CDR3 is CASSRSGSSSTDTQYF. In nucleotides, the CDR3 is TGTGCCAGCAGCAGGAGCGGGAGCTCTTCCACAGATACGCAGTATTTT. The chain joins TRBV3-1 (or the pseudogene TRBV3-2) to TRBJ2-3; 8 nucleotides agree with TRBD2. The J segment lost 2 bases and the V segment lost 5 bases, leaving 9 bases of the junction unmatched. This CDR3 spans 16 amino acids. Germline V gene lookup returns CDR1 LGHDT and CDR2 YNNKEL (reference sequence).